A selection of T cell receptor beta chains follows, all from one sample in a study of T cell changes during pregnancy in multiple sclerosis. Here immunoSEQ multiplex PCR was the method, and the copy in TCRdb shows in-frame clones only, minus some. Among tens of thousands of clones listed, around nine tenths were seen once. The starting material was peripheral blood, obtained in the third trimester of pregnancy. Receptors originate from a female donor in good health, enrolled as a control in a pregnancy study. CDR3s include the opening cysteine and the closing phenylalanine or tryptophan. D genes are given only for firm matches. A row's size may be missing; if present it is once, few, many or a size class.

>NA|TRBJ1-6|TRBD1|TRBV10-1
TGCGCCAGCAGTGAGTCGACAGGGGGGTATTCACCCCTCCACTTT
CASSESTGGYSPLHF
>NA|TRBJ2-5|TRBD2|TRBV4-1
TGCGCCAGCAGCCAAACCCAAGGACTAGCGGGGGCCACATACCAAGAGACCCAGTACTTC
CASSQTQGLAGATYQETQYF
>NA|TRBJ2-1|TRBD2|TRBV6-4
TGTGCCAGCAACTTACAGGTAGAACAGCGGGAGTACAATGAGCAGTTCTTC
CASNLQVEQREYNEQFF
>NA|TRBJ1-1|NA|TRBV5-1
TGCGCCAGCAGCGTTCGGTTGAGGAACACTGAAGCTTTCTTT
CASSVRLRNTEAFF
>NA|TRBJ1-2|TRBD1|TRBV11-3
TGTGCCAGCAGCCGTTCAGCCCAGGGGGATGGCTACACCTTC
CASSRSAQGDGYTF
>NA|TRBJ1-3|NA|TRBV7-9
TGTGCCAGCAACGGGGGCTCTGGAAACACCATATATTTT
CASNGGSGNTIYF
>NA|TRBJ1-5|NA|TRBV29-1
TGCAGCGTTGGGGCGGGTAATCAGCCCCAGCATTTT
CSVGAGNQPQHF
>NA|TRBJ2-1|TRBD2|TRBV9
TGTGCCAGCAGCGTAGCTACCTCGGGAGGGGGGTATGTGGATGAGCAGTTCTTC
CASSVATSGGGYVDEQFF
>NA|TRBJ1-1|NA|TRBV5-4
TGTGCCAGCCAAGGCAGGGGGAACACTGAAGCTTTCTTT
CASQGRGNTEAFF
>once|TRBJ2-5|TRBD1|TRBV25-1
TGTGCCAGCAGTGACACCACACAGGGGTGGTTAGAGACCCAGTACTTC
CASSDTTQGWLETQYF
>NA|TRBJ2-2|NA|TRBV5-1
TGCGCCAGCAGCTTGGGGCAGGGAGGTGGCACCGGGGAGCTGTTTTTT
CASSLGQGGGTGELFF
>NA|TRBJ2-2|TRBD1|TRBV9
TGTGCCAGCAGCGTAGCTGGGACAGGACTCACCGGGGAGCTGTTTTTT
CASSVAGTGLTGELFF
>NA|TRBJ2-5|TRBD2|TRBV7-2
TGTGCCAGCAGCTTTAAACGGACTAGCGGGAGAGAGACCCAGTACTTC
CASSFKRTSGRETQYF
>once|TRBJ1-2|TRBD1|TRBV10-3
TGTGCCATCAGATTACCTAGACAGGGCGGGGATGGCTACACCTTC
CAIRLPRQGGDGYTF
>NA|TRBJ2-3|NA|TRBV5-5
TGTGCCAGCAGCTTACGCAGGGGATATACGCAGTATTTT
CASSLRRGYTQYF
>NA|TRBJ2-1|TRBD1|TRBV7-9
TGTGCCAGCAGCTCAACACAGGGGAATGTCTACAATGAGCAGTTCTTC
CASSSTQGNVYNEQFF
>NA|TRBJ2-7|TRBD2|TRBV27
TGTGCCAGCAGTTTATCGATCATCGCGGGGGAGAGGGAGCAGTACTTC
CASSLSIIAGEREQYF
>NA|TRBJ1-5|NA|TRBV9
TGTGCCAGCAGTGGGGGGACGCGTGAGGAGCCCCAGCATTTT
CASSGGTREEPQHF